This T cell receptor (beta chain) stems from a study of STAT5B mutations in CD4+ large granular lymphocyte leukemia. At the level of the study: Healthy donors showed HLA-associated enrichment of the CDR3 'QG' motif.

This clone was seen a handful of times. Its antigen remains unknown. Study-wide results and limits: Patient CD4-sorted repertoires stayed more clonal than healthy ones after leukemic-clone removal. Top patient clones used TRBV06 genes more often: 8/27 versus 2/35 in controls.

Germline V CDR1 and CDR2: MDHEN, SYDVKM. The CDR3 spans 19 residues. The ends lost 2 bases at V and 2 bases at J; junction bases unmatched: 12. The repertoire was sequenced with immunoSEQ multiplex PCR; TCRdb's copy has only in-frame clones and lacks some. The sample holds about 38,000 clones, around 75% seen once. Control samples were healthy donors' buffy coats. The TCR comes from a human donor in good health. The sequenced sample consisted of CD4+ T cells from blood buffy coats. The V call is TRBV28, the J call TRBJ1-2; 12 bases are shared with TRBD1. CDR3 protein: CASSLGFRDRGRKNYGYTF. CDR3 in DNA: TGTGCCAGCAGTTTAGGCTTCCGGGACAGGGGGCGGAAAAACTATGGCTACACCTTC.